This TCR beta chain was identified during a study of T-cell memory formation after mild COVID-19. On the study more broadly: Each donor largely had its own TCR clusters.

Findings and caveats of the study: Clones that contracted clustered mainly in CM and EM if CD4+ and in EMRA if CD8+. Clones shrinking from day 15 to 85 showed even CD4/CD8 mixes; later expanders tilted CD4+.

This CDR3 has 16 residues. To note about this clonotype: Antigen unknown.

TCRdb recomputed calls from the 5' RACE reads with MiXCR, one row per CDR3 protein. The table records 250,000 to 300,000 distinct CDR3 sequences, 7.5% to 9.5% of them present only once. The chain joins TRBV21-1 to TRBJ2-7; the tabulated D call, TRBD2, remains unverified against the DNA. TRBV21-1 is noted as a pseudogene. Sequencing used PBMCs or a T cell subset sorted from them (not recorded which). This TCR came from a man between 18 and 29 years old who had mild COVID-19 (a few samples of this study predate the infection). Cell type and time point are not known. The CDR3 loop is CASSEPSGGDSYEQYV. CDR3 bases: TGTGCCAGCAGCGAACCGTCCGGGGGGGATAGCTACGAGCAGTACGTC.